This TCR beta chain was recorded in a study of blood T cell repertoires in COVID-19. Study in general: T cells, B-cell-depleted T cells, or PBMCs provided the cDNA or gDNA that served as material.

Under the authors' procedure: The assay estimated nucleated cells by amplifying reference gene primers. The protocol was immunoSEQ multiplex PCR, while the TCRdb copy is restricted to in-frame clones and leaves out a portion. V and J calls and clone size are those listed in that table; D and trimming were worked out from the DNA. The table has 260,000 or so clones, roughly 80% seen once. V was cut by 4 bases and J by 2 bases, with 5 bases left in between. Germline V gene data show CDR1 as DFQATT and CDR2 as SNEGSKA (reference sequence). This CDR3 has 11 residues. On this clone itself: Other DNA sequences in the sample encode the same CDR3.

Sequenced input: peripheral blood. This rearrangement joins TRBV20-1 to TRBJ1-2; possibly TRBD1 for D (5 bases). This receptor was obtained from a woman in her 70s with acute or convalescent COVID-19. The CDR3: CSATGNYGYTF. CDR3 coding DNA: TGCAGTGCTACAGGGAACTATGGCTACACCTTC.